This T cell receptor (beta chain) was sequenced for a study of blood T cells in healthy people across ages. Study-wide background: When template switching was applied, about one barcoded beta molecule was captured per two T cells.

Investigators took around 11 milliliters of peripheral blood from every donor. With a J-beta primer mix and a sample-barcoded 5' primer, a second PCR ran about 7 to 12 cycles. TCRdb ran MiXCR on the 5' RACE reads and lists one entry per CDR3 protein. This sample has hundreds of thousands of distinct CDR3 sequences, with 40% to 45% found just once. With 2 bases clipped from V and 1 base from J, the junction kept 7 bases outside the gene matches. This CDR3 has 18 residues. Germline values: CDR1 SGDLS, CDR2 YYNGEE. The chain couples TRBV9 to TRBJ2-2; 11 nucleotides line up with TRBD1. The specimen sequenced was blood. The sequence came from a man older than 75 in good health. The CDR3 region has the DNA TGTGCCAGCAGCGTGCGTTTAGGGACAGGGGGGAACACCGGGGAGCTGTTTTTT. As protein: CASSVRLGTGGNTGELFF.